One and the same sample provided the 27 T cell receptor beta chains below, sequenced in a study of T cell responses to AZD1222 COVID-19 vaccine. This table comes from immunoSEQ multiplex PCR, and its TCRdb copy is limited to in-frame clones, with some not included. The sample records approximately 150,000 clones, approximately 91% being singletons. Sequencing used peripheral blood, obtained 28 days after the second dose of the MenACWY control vaccine. The receptors were gathered from an adult who received the MenACWY meningococcal vaccine as a control.

V and J are TRBV25-1 and TRBJ1-1; possibly TRBD1 for D (5 bases). With 1 base removed from V and 2 bases from J, the gap between germline ends came to 11 bases. Germline CDR1 and CDR2: MGHDK and SYGVNS. CDR3 size: 15 residues. The CDR3 DNA is TGTGCCAGCAGTGAATCTGCGAGGGGAAACACTGAAGCTTTCTTT. This encodes CASSESARGNTEAFF.

CDR3 nucleotides: TGTGCCAGCAGCGTAAGCGGGTACTACAATGAGCAGTTCTTC. Encoded protein: CASSVSGYYNEQFF. This chain joins TRBV9 and TRBJ2-1, with D perhaps TRBD2 (6 bases). The CDR3 runs 14 residues. Between the trimmed V and J ends, which lost 1 base and 3 bases, there was a span of 8 bases. CDR1 is SGDLS and CDR2 is YYNGEE in the germline V gene.

The chain couples TRBV11-3 to TRBJ1-3; D is unresolved. CDR3 length: 13 amino acids. The ends were cut back, 2 bases at V and 5 bases at J, with 7 bases in the middle. The germline CDR1 and CDR2 sequences are SGHNT and YENEEA. The CDR3 region is CASSLYGRNTIYF. CDR3 bases: TGTGCCAGCAGCTTATACGGGAGAAACACCATATATTTT.

J is TRBJ1-2 and V is TRBV6-1; D gene unclear. The ends were cut back, 0 bases at V and 8 bases at J, with 16 bases in the middle. The CDR3 runs to 15 residues. Germline V gene lookup returns CDR1 MNHNS and CDR2 SASEGT. CDR3 nucleotide sequence: TGTGCCAGCAGTGAAGCGCTTACGGGATCCCTCGGCTACACCTTC. Translation gives CASSEALTGSLGYTF.

This rearrangement joins TRBV29-1 to TRBJ2-7; either TRBD1 or TRBD2 may fit D (6 bases each). In germline, CDR1 is SQVTM, CDR2 ANQGSEA. V shed 2 bases and J shed 6 bases, with 14 bases lying between them. This CDR3 is built from 13 residues. The DNA for the CDR3 is TGCAGCGTTGAAAACGGGGGCTTCGGCGAGCAGTACTTC. It translates to CSVENGGFGEQYF.

This clone was counted between two and nine times. This chain connects TRBV24-1 to TRBJ2-2; 7 bases are shared with TRBD2. CDR3 length equals 16 residues. The germline V gene has CDR1 KGHDR and CDR2 SFDVKD. With 4 bases clipped from V and 2 bases from J, the junction kept 6 bases outside the gene matches. CDR3 coding DNA: TGTGCCACCAGTGACGAAGGACTAGTCAACACCGGGGAGCTGTTTTTT. As protein: CATSDEGLVNTGELFF.

The chain couples TRBV12-5 to TRBJ1-5; no definite D call. Germline V gene lookup returns CDR1 LGHNT and CDR2 FRNRAP. V lost 5 bases and J lost 2, with 7 bases in between. The CDR3 extends over 13 amino acids. CDR3 amino acids: CASGREGNQPQHF. The DNA for the CDR3 is TGTGCTAGTGGTCGGGAGGGCAATCAGCCCCAGCATTTT.

The chain uses TRBV13 and TRBJ2-7; D call uncertain. The CDR3 contains 11 residues. Germline assignment: CDR1 PRHDT and CDR2 FYEKMQ (reference sequence). The ends were cut back, 4 bases at V and 4 bases at J, with 5 bases in the middle. CDR3 sequence reads: CASSSRYEQYF. CDR3 nucleotide sequence: TGTGCCAGCAGCTCAAGGTACGAGCAGTACTTC.

This clone showed up just once. The chain has TRBV19 and TRBJ1-5; D is unclear. Trimming removed 6 bases from V and 1 base from J, with 13 bases in between. CDR1 is LNHDA and CDR2 is SQIVND in the germline V gene (reference sequence). CDR3 length equals 15 residues. DNA for the CDR3: TGTGCCAGTAGCCCCTCTTCCGGAAGCAATCAGCCCCAGCATTTT. Translation: CASSPSSGSNQPQHF. Based on the CDR3 plus reference TRBV19 and TRBJ1-5, the full variable domain is DGGITQSPKYLFRKEGQNVTLSCEQNLNHDAMYWYRQDPGQGLRLIYYSQIVNDFQKGDIAEGYSVSREKKESFPLTVTSAQKNPTAFYLCASSPSSGSNQPQHFGDGTRLSIL.

The rearrangement joins TRBV7-9 to TRBJ1-1; 12 bases match TRBD1. Looked up from germline, CDR1 is SEHNR and CDR2 is FQNEAQ (reference sequence). The CDR3 is made up of 17 amino acids. The V and J ends lost 5 bases and 4 bases, in that order; junction bases with no gene match: 11. The CDR3 loop reads CASSPGQGARVGTEAFF. CDR3 nucleotides: TGTGCCAGCAGCCCGGGACAGGGGGCAAGGGTCGGCACTGAAGCTTTCTTT.

V is TRBV3-1 (or the pseudogene TRBV3-2) and J is TRBJ1-1; D uncertain. V gave up 6 bases and J gave up 1 base, with 9 bases separating them. Per germline, CDR1 LGHDT and CDR2 YNNKEL (reference sequence). This CDR3 has 13 residues. This chain's CDR3 is CASRPGPNTEAFF. CDR3 in DNA: TGTGCCAGCAGACCTGGACCGAACACTGAAGCTTTCTTT.

This chain joins TRBV2 and TRBJ1-1; 9 bases align to TRBD1. The CDR3 spans 16 residues. V gave up 5 bases and J gave up 0 bases; unmatched junction bases: 7. CDR1 is SNHLY and CDR2 is FYNNEI in the germline V gene. CDR3 sequence (DNA): TGTGCCAGCAGTCAAGAGGGGACAGGGATGAACACTGAAGCTTTCTTT. It yields the protein CASSQEGTGMNTEAFF. Combining the CDR3 with reference TRBV2 and TRBJ1-1 gives the whole variable domain EPEVTQTPSHQVTQMGQEVILRCVPISNHLYFYWYRQILGQKVEFLVSFYNNEISEKSEIFDDQFSVERPDGSNFTLKIRSTKLEDSAMYFCASSQEGTGMNTEAFFGQGTRLTVV.

The chain links TRBV7-9 to TRBJ2-3; perhaps TRBD2 as D (6 bases). Germline V gene sequence: CDR1 SEHNR, CDR2 FQNEAQ (reference sequence). CDR3 length: 15 amino acids. The V and J ends lost 1 base and 0 bases respectively, with 8 bases between them. CDR3 in DNA: TGTGCCAGCAGCTTAGAGAGCGGGAGCACAGATACGCAGTATTTT. This codes for CASSLESGSTDTQYF.

The V and J genes are TRBV12-5 and TRBJ2-1; TRBD1 matches 9 bases. CDR1 is LGHNT and CDR2 is FRNRAP in the germline V gene. CDR3 size: 15 residues. V shed 2 bases and J 7 bases; nucleotides not matched to a gene: 6. The CDR3 region has the DNA TGTGCTAGTGGTTTGCCGACAGGGGGAGATAATGAGCAGTTCTTC. Translation gives CASGLPTGGDNEQFF.

This clone occurred a few times. This chain joins TRBV7-9 and TRBJ1-1; D gene ambiguous. The CDR3 spans 14 residues. V was trimmed by 5 bases and J by 0 bases, leaving 10 bases between them. The germline gives CDR1 SEHNR, CDR2 FQNEAQ (reference sequence). The CDR3 is CASSLPTMNTEAFF. The DNA for the CDR3 is TGTGCCAGCAGCCTCCCGACAATGAACACTGAAGCTTTCTTT.

V is TRBV12-3 or TRBV12-4 and J is TRBJ2-3; TRBD2 might be the D (5 bases). V shed 9 bases and J shed 5 bases, with 9 bases lying between them. CDR3 length equals 11 residues. The CDR3 here is CASHRGDTQYF. CDR3 DNA sequence: TGTGCCAGTCACCGGGGAGATACGCAGTATTTT.

The chain is built from TRBV6-5 and TRBJ2-3, with D unclear. V lost 0 bases and J 0 bases, leaving 10 bases between the germline ends. Germline CDR1 MNHEY, CDR2 SVGAGI. The CDR3 runs to 16 residues. CDR3 amino acids: CASSYSGYSSTDTQYF. For the CDR3, the DNA is TGTGCCAGCAGTTACTCAGGCTACTCTAGCACAGATACGCAGTATTTT.

The chain recombines TRBV9 with TRBJ1-1; TRBD1 might be the D (6 bases). Germline V CDR1 and CDR2: SGDLS, YYNGEE. The CDR3 has 14 residues. Trimming cost V 5 bases and J 2 bases, with 13 bases left between them. CDR3 DNA sequence: TGTGCCAGCAGAGGACCGGGACAAAACACTGAAGCTTTCTTT. Its protein product is CASRGPGQNTEAFF.

Only one count was recorded for this clone. V and J are TRBV5-6 and TRBJ1-2; 9 bases align to TRBD1. J gave up 7 bases and V 4 bases, and 14 bases lay outside the gene matches. The CDR3 contains 16 residues. The germline V gene encodes CDR1 SGHDT and CDR2 YYEEEE. Here the CDR3 reads CASSPVPGQGMGGYTF. CDR3 bases: TGTGCCAGCAGCCCAGTCCCGGGACAGGGAATGGGTGGCTACACCTTC.

The J gene is TRBJ2-1, the V gene TRBV9; 7 bases line up with TRBD1. The germline gives CDR1 SGDLS, CDR2 YYNGEE. This CDR3 is built from 11 residues. V shed 5 bases, J shed 7 bases, and the junction held 0 bases outside the gene matches. In DNA, the CDR3 is TGTGCCAGCAGGACAGGGAATGAGCAGTTCTTC. It translates to CASRTGNEQFF.

The CDR3 sequence: CASSFYRGQTGELFF. The CDR3 DNA follows: TGTGCCAGCAGCTTTTACAGGGGCCAAACCGGGGAGCTGTTTTTT. The chain couples TRBV13 to TRBJ2-2; TRBD1 matches 7 bases. The CDR3 has 15 residues. The germline V gene has CDR1 PRHDT and CDR2 FYEKMQ (reference sequence). Trimming at V came to 3 bases and at J to 5 bases, leaving 6 bases not matched to a gene. Drawing the rest from reference TRBV13 and TRBJ2-2, the complete variable domain is AAGVIQSPRHLIKEKRETATLKCYPIPRHDTVYWYQQGPGQDPQFLISFYEKMQSDKGSIPDRFSAQQFSDYHSELNMSSLELGDSALYFCASSFYRGQTGELFFGEGSRLTVL.

The V call is TRBV13, the J call TRBJ1-4, with D hard to call. Germline values: CDR1 PRHDT, CDR2 FYEKMQ (reference sequence). The ends were cut back, 4 bases at V and 5 bases at J, with 8 bases in the middle. The CDR3 is 13 residues long. DNA for the CDR3: TGTGCCAGCAGCTCAACGGGGAATGAAAAACTGTTTTTT. Protein product: CASSSTGNEKLFF.

The chain is built from TRBV2 and TRBJ2-1; D ambiguous. Germline-derived CDR1 and CDR2 are SNHLY and FYNNEI. V was trimmed by 4 bases and J by 6 bases, leaving 7 bases between them. The CDR3 is made up of 12 amino acids. The CDR3 sequence: CASSVSRNEQFF. CDR3 coding DNA: TGTGCCAGCAGTGTTTCCCGCAATGAGCAGTTCTTC.

The rearrangement joins TRBV29-1 to TRBJ2-7; tentatively, D is TRBD1 (5 bases). V lost 7 bases and J lost 0, with 16 bases in between. Germline V lookup: CDR1 SQVTM, CDR2 ANQGSEA. This CDR3 region has 14 residues. The CDR3 DNA follows: TGCAGCGCGAAAAACAGGTTTAGCTCCTACGAGCAGTACTTC. It codes for CSAKNRFSSYEQYF.

The rearrangement joins TRBV9 to TRBJ2-2; TRBD1 aligns across 9 bases. The junction had 8 bases not matched to a gene; V was cut back by 4 bases and J by 7 bases. CDR1 SGDLS and CDR2 YYNGEE come from the germline V gene. The CDR3 loop spans 15 amino acids. Written as DNA, the CDR3 is TGTGCCAGCAGCCCTAGGGACAGGGATGACGGGGAGCTGTTTTTT. Protein sequence: CASSPRDRDDGELFF.

As regards this clone: A much larger clone differs from this one at a single base, so this may be a read error. The chain carries TRBV28 and TRBJ2-1; D gene ambiguous. CDR3 length: 11 amino acids. V dropped 6 bases and J dropped 5 bases, with 5 bases sitting between them. The germline gives CDR1 MDHEN, CDR2 SYDVKM. The CDR3 region is CASSLNNEQFF. In nucleotides, the CDR3 is TGTGCCAGCAGCCTTAACAATGAGCAGTTCTTC.

The V gene is TRBV5-8, the J gene TRBJ1-1, with 7 bases aligning to TRBD1. With V trimmed by 0 bases and J by 5 bases, 4 bases remained unmatched. Germline V gene sequence: CDR1 SGHTS, CDR2 YDEGEE. The CDR3 is 14 amino acids. CDR3 sequence (DNA): TGTGCCAGCAGCTTGGGACAGGGTTTTACTGAAGCTTTCTTT. As protein: CASSLGQGFTEAFF.